This T cell receptor beta chain derives from a study of T cell repertoires in cytomegalovirus infection. Across the study: Based on public TCR beta signatures, there were indications of CMV infection and of a matching HLA type.

TCRdb reprocessed the reads via MiXCR and lists one record per CDR3 protein. The sample has approximately 500,000 distinct CDR3 sequences; about 15% are singletons. Trimming took off 4 bases at V and 0 bases at J, with 10 bases between the two ends. This CDR3 is built from 14 residues. CDR1 SEHNR and CDR2 FQNEAQ come from the germline V gene (reference sequence). The chain employs TRBV7-9 and TRBJ2-7; weak D call: TRBD2 (5 bases). The sample was CD8+ T cells from PBMCs. The source of this sequence is a human donor in good health (CMV status not recorded). Some clones in this sample may be carry-over from other donors' samples. The CDR3 region has the DNA TGTGCCAGCAGCTCTAGACTACCCTCCTACGAGCAGTACTTC. Translated: CASSSRLPSYEQYF.